Following are 26 T cell receptor beta chains from one sample sequenced in a study of T cells in Graves' hyperthyroidism and ophthalmopathy. The source material, RNA transcripts, was used to amplify TCR beta CDR3 regions. The primer set for the first-round RT-PCR of the TCR CDR3 was HTBI. TCRdb recomputed calls from the multiplex PCR reads with MiXCR, one row per CDR3 protein. The sample gives over 500,000 distinct CDR3 sequences, around 43% of which show up once; about two fifths is in the top ten. The sample taken for sequencing was peripheral blood or thyroid tissue (not recorded which). These TCRs come from an adult woman with Graves' disease, either hyperthyroidism or ophthalmopathy (not recorded which).

The DNA for the CDR3 is TGTGCCAGCAGCCCTCTAAGGCCGGGACAGGGCCCGGCTTATGGCTACACCTTC. Residues: CASSPLRPGQGPAYGYTF. J is TRBJ1-2 and V is TRBV6-6; 9 nucleotides agree with TRBD1. The junction had 19 bases not matched to a gene; V was cut back by 6 bases and J by 5 bases. The CDR3 sequence is 18 residues long. In germline, CDR1 is MNHNY, CDR2 SVGAGI (reference sequence).

The rearrangement uses TRBV7-9 and TRBJ2-2; D may be TRBD1 (6 bases). V was shortened by 6 bases and J by 8 bases, with 16 bases between the two germline ends. There are 14 residues in the CDR3. Per germline, CDR1 SEHNR and CDR2 FQNEAQ (reference sequence). The CDR3 nucleotides are TGTGCCAGCAGGCAACAGGGATTGCTTGGGGAGCTGTTTTTT. Amino acids: CASRQQGLLGELFF.

This clonotype has just one count. This CDR3 reads CSGDKRTGLGAEAFF. The CDR3 region has the DNA TGCAGCGGCGACAAAAGGACAGGGCTCGGGGCTGAAGCTTTCTTT. The chain recombines TRBV29-1 with TRBJ1-1; 8 positions match TRBD1. The CDR3 is 15 amino acids. Trimming removed 7 bases from V and 6 bases from J; junction bases left unmatched: 16. Germline-derived CDR1 and CDR2 are SQVTM and ANQGSEA.

The sample holds a few counts of this clonotype. The J gene is TRBJ2-5, the V gene TRBV10-3, with 7 nucleotides matching TRBD2. Germline values: CDR1 ENHRY, CDR2 SYGVKD. V shed 3 bases, J shed 5 bases, and the junction held 15 bases outside the gene matches. The CDR3 has 17 residues. CDR3 residues: CAISDASGAGGRETQYF. Here the CDR3 DNA reads TGTGCCATCAGTGACGCTAGCGGAGCCGGAGGTCGTGAGACCCAGTACTTC.

The V gene is TRBV2, the J gene TRBJ2-5, with a weak D call TRBD1 (6 bases). Germline V lookup: CDR1 SNHLY, CDR2 FYNNEI. Trimming pared 2 bases from V and 3 bases from J, leaving 10 bases between. The CDR3 has 14 residues. CDR3 nucleotides: TGTGCCAGCAGTGAAACAGGGCAGGAAGAGACCCAGTACTTC. Its protein product is CASSETGQEETQYF.

The rearrangement uses TRBV29-1 and TRBJ2-7; a possible D gene is TRBD1 (5 bases). Per the germline V gene, CDR1 is SQVTM and CDR2 is ANQGSEA. Trimming stripped 3 bases from V and 0 bases from J, with 9 bases between. This CDR3 has 13 amino acids. The CDR3 spells CSVEAGNSYEQYF. In DNA form, the CDR3 reads TGCAGCGTTGAGGCAGGGAACTCCTACGAGCAGTACTTC.

This chain joins TRBV24-1 and TRBJ2-5, with unresolved D. CDR1 is KGHDR and CDR2 is SFDVKD in the germline V gene. Trimming stripped 3 bases from V and 9 bases from J, with 16 bases between. The CDR3 consists of 14 residues. The chain's CDR3 is CATSDKGPVAAQYF. CDR3 DNA: TGTGCCACCAGTGATAAAGGACCAGTCGCGGCCCAGTACTTC.

J is TRBJ2-7 and V is TRBV29-1; no firm D call. V lost 0 bases, J lost 3 bases, and 15 bases lay in between. The CDR3 is 15 amino acids. Germline loops: CDR1 SQVTM, CDR2 ANQGSEA. CDR3 nucleotides: TGCAGCGTTGAAGAGCGTCAGCGTTACGGCTACGAGCAGTACTTC. Amino acids: CSVEERQRYGYEQYF.

This clonotype was observed a handful of times. This sequence joins TRBV28 and TRBJ1-1, with D possibly being TRBD1 (5 bases). This CDR3 spans 13 amino acids. Germline loops: CDR1 MDHEN, CDR2 SYDVKM. V lost 6 bases and J lost 0, with 8 bases in between. CDR3 sequence: CASREDMNTEAFF. The CDR3 DNA reads TGTGCCAGCAGAGAGGACATGAACACTGAAGCTTTCTTT.

This rearrangement joins TRBV20-1 to TRBJ1-2, with D unresolved. CDR3 length: 16 amino acids. From germline, CDR1 is DFQATT and CDR2 SNEGSKA (reference sequence). V shed 4 bases and J shed 7 bases, with 25 bases lying between them. The DNA for the CDR3 is TGCAGTGCTATATCGGAGGAGTCGATTTACTACTCTGGCTACACCTTC. It encodes CSAISEESIYYSGYTF.

This clonotype has a count of ten or more. V and J are TRBV29-1 and TRBJ1-1, with 9 bases aligning to TRBD1. The CDR3 is 12 amino acids. The germline gives CDR1 SQVTM, CDR2 ANQGSEA. J was trimmed by 7 bases and V by 8 bases; bases with no gene match: 8. In DNA, the CDR3 is TGCAGCTCGGACAGGGGTTTAGATGAAGCTTTCTTT. Translating gives CSSDRGLDEAFF.

This clonotype was detected once. The chain is built from TRBV9 and TRBJ1-1; D uncertain. Trimming shortened V by 0 bases and J by 4 bases, and 13 bases separated the two germline ends. Germline CDR1 SGDLS, CDR2 YYNGEE. This CDR3 spans 15 amino acids. In DNA, the CDR3 is TGTGCCAGCAGCGTAGGCACCCTCGGAGGCACTGAAGCTTTCTTT. Encoded protein: CASSVGTLGGTEAFF.

The genes are TRBV7-9 and TRBJ2-5; D remains ambiguous. Germline lookup yields CDR1 SEHNR and CDR2 FQNEAQ (reference sequence). V lost 1 base, J lost 13 bases, and 16 bases lay in between. The CDR3 spans 13 residues. This CDR3 reads CASSLGLMEKLYF. Written as DNA, the CDR3 is TGTGCCAGCAGCTTAGGTTTGATGGAAAAACTGTACTTC.

Note on this clonotype: This sequence may be a read error, since a much larger clone differs from it by one base. The chain couples TRBV6-5 to TRBJ2-7, with D tentatively TRBD2 (6 bases). In germline, CDR1 is MNHEY, CDR2 SVGAGI. The CDR3 loop spans 14 amino acids. Trimming left V 4 bases short and J 4 bases short, with 14 bases between. The DNA of the CDR3 is TGTGCCAGCAGTTGCGGGACGGCCTCGTACGAGCAGTACTTC. It codes for CASSCGTASYEQYF.

For this clonotype: A much larger clone differs from this one at a single base, so this may be a read error. The chain's CDR3 is CTSTTGDSGNTIYF. CDR3 DNA: TGTACCAGCACAACGGGCGATTCTGGAAACACCATATATTTT. The chain joins TRBV6-6 to TRBJ1-3; D gene ambiguous. Germline CDR1 MNHNY, CDR2 SVGAGI (reference sequence). The CDR3 is 14 residues long.

This chain uses TRBV24-1 with TRBJ2-5; possibly TRBD1 for D (5 bases). The ends were cut back, 2 bases at V and 2 bases at J, with 8 bases in the middle. The CDR3 consists of 14 residues. The V gene's germline CDR1 is KGHDR and CDR2 SFDVKD. Here the CDR3 reads CATSDSTAQETQYF. CDR3 bases: TGTGCCACCAGTGATTCGACAGCTCAAGAGACCCAGTACTTC.

The chain links TRBV11-2 to TRBJ1-5; 7 positions agree with TRBD1. After removal of 5 bases from V and 0 bases from J, the junction contained 4 bases not matched to a gene. CDR3 length equals 15 residues. Germline V lookup: CDR1 SGHAT, CDR2 FQNNGV. The CDR3 is CASSDGTVSNQPQHF. CDR3 sequence (DNA): TGTGCCAGCAGCGACGGGACAGTTAGCAATCAGCCCCAGCATTTT.

The chain joins TRBV30 to TRBJ1-4, with 9 bases that match TRBD1. The germline V gene has CDR1 GTSNPN and CDR2 SVGIG (reference sequence). Germline trimming cut 3 bases from V and 8 bases from J; bases unmatched to any gene: 13. The CDR3 is 16 residues long. DNA of the CDR3: TGTGCCTGGAGCGGCCCAACCGGGACAGGGTTAGAAAAACTGTTTTTT. It yields the protein CAWSGPTGTGLEKLFF.

This clonotype was picked up many times. This rearrangement joins TRBV20-1 to TRBJ1-1; weak D call: TRBD1 (6 bases). CDR3 size: 13 residues. Germline CDR1 is DFQATT and CDR2 is SNEGSKA (reference sequence). CDR3 in amino acids: CSPLQGGNTEAFF. CDR3 in DNA: TGCAGCCCTTTACAGGGTGGGAACACTGAAGCTTTCTTT.

As regards this clonotype: Its ends do not fully match the called genes, so a read error is possible. The genes are TRBV12-3 or TRBV12-4 and TRBJ1-5; the D gene is possibly TRBD1 (5 bases). The length of the CDR3 is 14 residues. DNA for the CDR3: TGTGCCAGCAGATTAGGGACGGGGAATCAGCCCCAGCATTTT. Its protein is CASRLGTGNQPQHF.

This clonotype was seen more than once but under ten times. The chain couples TRBV29-1 to TRBJ2-7; D is unclear. The length of the CDR3 is 11 residues. Germline-derived CDR1 and CDR2 are SQVTM and ANQGSEA. Between the trimmed V and J ends, which lost 7 bases and 0 bases, there was a span of 7 bases. The CDR3 sequence is CSGTDSYEQYF. DNA of the CDR3: TGCAGCGGGACGGACTCCTACGAGCAGTACTTC.

The gene calls are TRBV9 and TRBJ2-5, with D perhaps TRBD2 (6 bases). The CDR3 is 15 amino acids. Germline CDR1 reads SGDLS; CDR2 reads YYNGEE. The V and J ends lost 4 bases and 5 bases respectively, with 18 bases between them. The DNA for the CDR3 is TGTGCCAGCAGCTCCCACCGTGGGGGGAAGGAGACCCAGTACTTC. It is translated as CASSSHRGGKETQYF.

V and J are TRBV10-3 and TRBJ1-5, with 10 positions matching TRBD1. V gave up 0 bases and J gave up 7 bases; unmatched junction bases: 6. Looked up from germline, CDR1 is ENHRY and CDR2 is SYGVKD. The CDR3 contains 16 residues. The CDR3 nucleotides read TGTGCCATCAGTGAGTCGCTGGGACAGGGGTTCCAGCCCCAGCATTTT. It is translated as CAISESLGQGFQPQHF.

In its sample, this clonotype was seen many times. The chain couples TRBV2 to TRBJ1-1, with unresolved D. Germline values: CDR1 SNHLY, CDR2 FYNNEI. The CDR3 sequence is 13 residues long. V lost 8 bases and J 1 base, leaving 11 bases between the germline ends. The CDR3 loop is CASGTGKNTEAFF. The CDR3 nucleotides read TGTGCCAGCGGAACGGGGAAGAACACTGAAGCTTTCTTT.

This clonotype was recorded at least ten times. The chain employs TRBV5-1 and TRBJ2-2, with D unclear. V lost 1 base and J 0 bases, leaving 7 bases between the germline ends. The germline gives CDR1 SGHRS, CDR2 YFSETQ. The CDR3 is made up of 15 amino acids. The chain's CDR3 is CASSLSSANTGELFF. Written as DNA, the CDR3 is TGCGCCAGCAGCTTGTCTTCAGCGAACACCGGGGAGCTGTTTTTT.

This clonotype appeared a few times. This rearrangement joins TRBV20-1 to TRBJ1-1; D uncertain. With 6 bases removed from V and 4 bases from J, the gap between germline ends came to 9 bases. CDR3 length equals 11 residues. The germline CDR1 and CDR2 sequences are DFQATT and SNEGSKA (reference sequence). The CDR3 sequence is CSAPLGTEAFF. CDR3 nucleotides: TGCAGTGCCCCCTTGGGCACTGAAGCTTTCTTT.